The clone carrying this T cell receptor (beta chain) was detected only a few times. Its antigen remains unknown. The treatment: around 19 received Ad26.COV2.S at low or high dose, single or two shots; five or six received placebo; per-sample allocation not given. Samples analyzed were those drawn on day 63 after the first vaccine or placebo injection. This sample is drawn from a study of Ad26.COV2.S vaccination and SARS-CoV-2 variants. General study points: Compared with placebo recipients, vaccine recipients had higher spike-specific TCR breadth. Analyses that measured TCR breadth and depth may have underestimated total T cell responses.

Measured with immunoSEQ multiplex PCR; TCRdb has only the in-frame clones, and not every one. The sample records around 300,000 clones, around 88% being singletons. CDR1 is LGHNA, CDR2 YSLEER, per germline. Unmatched junction bases numbered 12, after V lost 3 bases and J lost 6 bases. The CDR3 covers 17 residues. This TCR derives from a person between 18 and 60 years old who received the Ad26.COV2.S COVID-19 vaccine or a placebo. The specimen comprised peripheral blood, sampled in a trial of Ad26.COV2.S vaccine versus placebo. The J gene is TRBJ1-1, the V gene TRBV4-3; 11 nucleotides match TRBD1. The CDR3 protein is CASSHTVSPGQGAEAFF. The DNA of the CDR3 is TGCGCCAGCAGCCACACCGTTTCTCCGGGACAGGGGGCTGAAGCTTTCTTT.